These 6 T cell receptor beta chains came from one sample sequenced in a study of PD-1 blockade in classical Hodgkin lymphoma. Clones were read by immunoSEQ multiplex PCR, and TCRdb kept only the in-frame ones, dropping some. The sample shows over 60,000 clones, over 90% of them seen only once. Documented time point: newly diagnosed, previously untreated cHL patient sample. Sequenced material: peripheral blood mononuclear cells (PBMCs). These receptors originate from a human donor with classical Hodgkin lymphoma.

The chain links TRBV5-1 to TRBJ2-7; D is perhaps TRBD1 (6 bases). The CDR3 is 14 residues long. The V end lost 0 bases, the J end lost 3 bases, and 10 bases lay between the germline ends. Germline V gene sequence: CDR1 SGHRS, CDR2 YFSETQ. DNA for the CDR3: TGCGCCAGCAGCTTGGAGGCCAGGGGCTACGAGCAGTACTTC. It encodes CASSLEARGYEQYF. Variable domain in full (rest from reference TRBV5-1 and TRBJ2-7): KAGVTQTPRYLIKTRGQQVTLSCSPISGHRSVSWYQQTPGQGLQFLFEYFSETQRNKGNFPGRFSGRQFSNSRSEMNVSTLELGDSALYLCASSLEARGYEQYFGPGTRLTVT.

This chain's CDR3 is CASSFFNYEQYF. The CDR3 nucleotides read TGTGCCAGCAGTTTTTTTAACTACGAGCAGTACTTC. The gene calls are TRBV27 and TRBJ2-7; D not certain. CDR1 and CDR2 (germline): MNHEY, SMNVEV (reference sequence). The CDR3 sequence is 12 residues long. Trimming shortened V by 3 bases and J by 3 bases, and 6 bases separated the two germline ends.

The gene calls are TRBV6-5 and TRBJ1-2; D may be TRBD1 (5 bases). The CDR3 totals 12 residues. Germline CDR1 and CDR2: MNHEY and SVGAGI. V shed 5 bases and J shed 8 bases, with 12 bases lying between them. This CDR3 reads CASSRGGEGYTF. CDR3 DNA: TGTGCCAGCAGTAGGGGCGGAGAAGGCTACACCTTC.

This chain joins TRBV7-2 and TRBJ2-7; unclear D gene. Between the trimmed V and J ends, which lost 1 base and 0 bases, there was a span of 7 bases. This CDR3 is 14 amino acids long. Germline V gene lookup returns CDR1 SGHTA and CDR2 FQGNSA. The CDR3 coding sequence is TGTGCCAGCAGCTTAGGAGATTTCTCCTACGAGCAGTACTTC. It translates to CASSLGDFSYEQYF.

V usage is TRBV6-5 and J usage is TRBJ2-7; TRBD1 matches at 8 bases. The V segment lost 5 bases and the J segment 6 bases; nucleotides outside the gene matches: 6. The CDR3 spans 13 residues. CDR1 and CDR2 from the germline V gene are MNHEY and SVGAGI. The chain's CDR3 is CASSETGELEQYF. CDR3 nucleotide sequence: TGTGCCAGCAGTGAGACAGGGGAGCTCGAGCAGTACTTC.

This sequence joins TRBV28 and TRBJ1-2; 8 nucleotides agree with TRBD1. The CDR3 extends over 14 amino acids. V lost 6 bases and J lost 10; bases outside the gene matches: 13. Germline-derived CDR1 and CDR2 are MDHEN and SYDVKM. In nucleotides, the CDR3 is TGTGCCAGCAGAGCCACAGGACAGGGAGTGCTCTACACCTTC. It codes for CASRATGQGVLYTF.